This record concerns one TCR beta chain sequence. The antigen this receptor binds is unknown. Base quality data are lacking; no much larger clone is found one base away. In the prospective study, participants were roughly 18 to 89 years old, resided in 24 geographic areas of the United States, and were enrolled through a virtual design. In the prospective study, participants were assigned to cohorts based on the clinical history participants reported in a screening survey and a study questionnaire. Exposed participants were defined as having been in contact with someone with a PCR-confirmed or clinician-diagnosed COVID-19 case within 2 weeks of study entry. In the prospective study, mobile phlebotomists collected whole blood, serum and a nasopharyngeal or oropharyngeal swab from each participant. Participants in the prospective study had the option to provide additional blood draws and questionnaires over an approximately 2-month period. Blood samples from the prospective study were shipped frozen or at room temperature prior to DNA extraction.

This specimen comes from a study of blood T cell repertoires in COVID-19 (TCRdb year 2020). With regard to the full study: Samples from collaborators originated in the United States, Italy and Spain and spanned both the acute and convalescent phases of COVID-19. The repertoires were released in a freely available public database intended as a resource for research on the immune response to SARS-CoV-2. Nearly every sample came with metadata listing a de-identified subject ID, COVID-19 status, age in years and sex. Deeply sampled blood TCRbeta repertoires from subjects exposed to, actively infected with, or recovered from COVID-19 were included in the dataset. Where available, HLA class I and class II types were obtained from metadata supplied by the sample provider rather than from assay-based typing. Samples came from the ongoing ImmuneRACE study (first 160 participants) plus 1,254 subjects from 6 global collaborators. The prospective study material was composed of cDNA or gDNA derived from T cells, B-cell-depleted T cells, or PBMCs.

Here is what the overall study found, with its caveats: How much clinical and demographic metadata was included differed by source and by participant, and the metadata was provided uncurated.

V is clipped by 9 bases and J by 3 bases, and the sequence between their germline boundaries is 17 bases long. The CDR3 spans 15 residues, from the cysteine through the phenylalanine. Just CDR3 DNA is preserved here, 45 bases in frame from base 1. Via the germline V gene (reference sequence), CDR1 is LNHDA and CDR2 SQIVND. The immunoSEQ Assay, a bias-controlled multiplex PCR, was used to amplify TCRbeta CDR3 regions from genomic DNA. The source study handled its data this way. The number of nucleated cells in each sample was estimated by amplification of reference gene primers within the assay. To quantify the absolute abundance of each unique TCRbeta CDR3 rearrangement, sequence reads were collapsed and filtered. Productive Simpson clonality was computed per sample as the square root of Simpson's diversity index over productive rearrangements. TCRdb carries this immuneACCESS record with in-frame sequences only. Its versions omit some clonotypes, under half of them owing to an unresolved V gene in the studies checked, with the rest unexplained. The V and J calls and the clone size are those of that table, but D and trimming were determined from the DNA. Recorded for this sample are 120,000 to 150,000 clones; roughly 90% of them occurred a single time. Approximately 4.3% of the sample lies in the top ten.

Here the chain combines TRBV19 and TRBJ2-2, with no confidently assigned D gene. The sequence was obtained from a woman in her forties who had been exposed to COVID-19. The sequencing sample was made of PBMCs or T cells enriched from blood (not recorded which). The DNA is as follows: TGTGCCAGCAAATCTTGGTCCGGAGACACCGGGGAGCTGTTTTTT. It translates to CASKSWSGDTGELFF.